A selection of T cell receptor beta chains follows, all from one sample in a study of cytomegalovirus exposure and HLA in healthy donors. Assay: immunoSEQ multiplex PCR; the TCRdb copy retains only in-frame clones and omits some. Here the sample spans 95,000 to 150,000 clones, 95% to 97% being singletons. The sequenced sample consisted of PBMCs. The origin of the receptors is a man between 18 and 35 years old in good health and CMV-seronegative. Both conserved end residues are part of each CDR3. The D gene is left open where the match is weak. Some rows have no size entry. The others give once, few or many, or a class for an expanded clone.

CDR3 length,V gene,J gene,D gene,clone size,CDR3 DNA,CDR3 protein
16,TRBV29-1,TRBJ2-2,TRBD1,-,TGCAGCGTTCTAGAAGGGGTCAGGGGGTTCACCGGGGAGCTGTTTTTT,CSVLEGVRGFTGELFF
16,TRBV7-2,TRBJ1-4,TRBD1,-,TGTGCCAGCAGCTTAGCCGGGACAGGGGGGGTAGAAAAACTGTTTTTT,CASSLAGTGGVEKLFF
13,TRBV11-3,TRBJ2-3,-,-,TGTGCCAGCAGCTTAGGCAGTGCAGATACGCAGTATTTT,CASSLGSADTQYF
15,TRBV6-5,TRBJ2-7,TRBD2,-,TGTGCCAGCAGTAAACTAGCGGGAGGTTCGGAGGGGCAGTACTTC,CASSKLAGGSEGQYF
13,TRBV7-6,TRBJ1-5,-,-,TGTGCCAGCAGCTCTAGAGTGGATCAGCCCCAGCATTTT,CASSSRVDQPQHF
18,TRBV15,TRBJ2-7,-,once,TGTGCCACCAGCAGAGATCCGGCAGGGTGGGCCGCGACCTACGAGCAGTACTTC,CATSRDPAGWAATYEQYF
15,TRBV9,TRBJ2-1,-,-,TGTGCCAGCAGCCCTGGGGGGTTACGCTGGGCTGAGCAGTTCTTC,CASSPGGLRWAEQFF
12,TRBV28,TRBJ2-7,-,-,TGTGCCAGCAAGGAAGAGGGCTACGAGCAGTACTTC,CASKEEGYEQYF
16,TRBV4-3,TRBJ1-3,TRBD1,once,TGCGCCAGCAGCCCAGACAGGGGATCGCGCGGAAACACCATATATTTT,CASSPDRGSRGNTIYF
14,TRBV4-1,TRBJ1-1,-,-,TGCGCCAGCAGCCAGGGTGTAGGGGACACTGAAGCTTTCTTT,CASSQGVGDTEAFF
15,TRBV7-2,TRBJ2-7,-,-,TGTGCCAGCAGTCCCGAAAGTCGGGACACCTACGAGCAGTACTTC,CASSPESRDTYEQYF
16,TRBV28,TRBJ2-1,TRBD2,-,TGTGCCAGCAGTATATCGGGGGGGAGGCTCTACAATGAGCAGTTCTTC,CASSISGGRLYNEQFF
15,TRBV5-4,TRBJ2-3,TRBD2,-,TGTGCCAGCACCGTAGCGGGAGTTAGCACAGATACGCAGTATTTT,CASTVAGVSTDTQYF
13,TRBV7-2,TRBJ2-2,-,-,TGTGCCAGCAGCTTAAGTACTAGCGGGGAGCTGTTTTTT,CASSLSTSGELFF
14,TRBV4-3,TRBJ2-7,TRBD1,-,TGCGCCAGCACCCAGCGGACAGGGGACTACGAGCAGTACTTC,CASTQRTGDYEQYF
15,TRBV30,TRBJ2-7,TRBD2,-,TGTGCCTGGAAGAGGGCTAGCGGGGGATCGTACGAGCAGTACTTC,CAWKRASGGSYEQYF